These 21 T cell receptor beta chains were sequenced from one sample in a study of blood T cells in healthy people across ages (dated by TCRdb to between 2014 and 2017). Libraries came from 5' RACE. TCRdb names Illumina HiSeq 2500 as the instrument used. The second PCR ran for about 6 to 12 cycles and used a J-beta primer mix along with a sample-barcoded 5' primer. In-frame beta chains were kept once TCRdb had trimmed the public reads at Q25 with fastp and called clones with MiXCR. Records with the same CDR3 protein are collapsed into one entry carrying the most frequent genes and DNA. The sample table records some 920,000 distinct CDR3 sequences; roughly 51% of these occur just once. Together, the top ten hold about 22% of the sample. The sequenced sample was blood. Every receptor here comes from a woman aged 55-75 years in good health.

The V and J genes are TRBV29-1 and TRBJ2-7; 10 nucleotides align to TRBD2. The J call may be wrong; the DNA end is better matched by TRBJ2-5. The CDR3 has 16 amino acids. CDR1 and CDR2 from the germline V gene are SQVTM and ANQGSEA. The CDR3 bases are TGCAGCGTTGAAGGCGGCAGCGGGAGGGTAGGGGAGACCCAGTACTTC. Amino acid sequence: CSVEGGSGRVGETQYF.

The chain links TRBV6-2 or TRBV6-3 to TRBJ2-7; D might be TRBD1 or TRBD2, each matching 6 bases. Germline CDR1 reads MNHEY; CDR2 reads SVGEGT. The CDR3 is 14 amino acids. Trimming pared 7 bases from V and 7 bases from J, leaving 20 bases between. The CDR3 sequence: CASMGAGSDNEQYF. In nucleotides, the CDR3 is TGTGCCAGCATGGGGGCCGGGAGTGATAATGAGCAGTACTTC.

The J gene is TRBJ1-5, the V gene TRBV12-3 or TRBV12-4, with unresolved D. V lost 1 base, J lost 9 bases, and 10 bases lay in between. This CDR3 region has 13 residues. The CDR3 bases are TGTGCCAGCAGTTTAGACCCGGAGCGGCCCCAGCATTTT. Translating it yields CASSLDPERPQHF.

The table lists this clonotype with a few counts. J is TRBJ2-1 and V is TRBV9; 10 bases match TRBD1. The CDR3 totals 15 residues. With 0 bases clipped from V and 8 bases from J, the junction kept 5 bases outside the gene matches. CDR1 and CDR2 from the germline V gene are SGDLS and YYNGEE. The CDR3 loop reads CASSVGDRGPDEQFF. The CDR3 DNA reads TGTGCCAGCAGCGTAGGTGACAGGGGGCCTGATGAGCAGTTCTTC.

This clonotype was detected only a few times. The J gene is TRBJ1-1, the V gene TRBV29-1, with a tentative D call TRBD1 (6 bases). Germline V gene sequence: CDR1 SQVTM, CDR2 ANQGSEA. The CDR3 consists of 12 residues. Trimming took off 3 bases at V and 7 bases at J, with 12 bases between the two ends. CDR3 sequence (DNA): TGCAGCGTTGACATACAGGGCTTTGAAGCTTTCTTT. Its translation: CSVDIQGFEAFF. The full variable domain, with the rest looked up from reference TRBV29-1 and TRBJ1-1, is SAVISQKPSRDICQRGTSLTIQCQVDSQVTMMFWYRQQPGQSLTLIATANQGSEATYESGFVIDKFPISRPNLTFSTLTVSNMSPEDSSIYLCSVDIQGFEAFFGQGTRLTVV.

V usage is TRBV20-1 and J usage is TRBJ2-1; TRBD2 agrees at 7 bases. The CDR3 contains 13 residues. Germline CDR1 and CDR2: DFQATT and SNEGSKA (reference sequence). Losses at the gene ends were 3 bases for V and 7 bases for J; bases not matched to a gene: 6. CDR3 region: CSARAGVRNEQFF. The CDR3 region has the DNA TGCAGTGCTAGGGCGGGAGTAAGGAATGAGCAGTTCTTC.

This clonotype appeared a few times. The CDR3 region has the DNA TGTGCCAGCAGTTACGGTTGGAGACTAGTGACCTACGAGCAGTACTTC. It translates to CASSYGWRLVTYEQYF. The chain joins TRBV6-2 or TRBV6-3 to TRBJ2-7, with D possibly matching TRBD2 (6 bases). CDR1 and CDR2 (germline): MNHEY, SVGEGT. With 2 bases removed from V and 2 bases from J, the gap between germline ends came to 16 bases. CDR3 length: 16 residues.

The chain uses TRBV4-3 and TRBJ2-2; D may be TRBD1 (5 bases). V gave up 4 bases and J gave up 5 bases, with 17 bases separating them. The CDR3 is 16 amino acids. The germline CDR1 and CDR2 sequences are LGHNA and YSLEER. The CDR3 loop is CASSPRQSPQTGELFF. The CDR3 bases are TGCGCCAGCAGCCCACGACAGTCCCCACAGACCGGGGAGCTGTTTTTT.

The chain carries TRBV20-1 and TRBJ2-4; 8 nucleotides match TRBD2. Germline V gives CDR1 DFQATT, CDR2 SNEGSKA (reference sequence). V lost 2 bases, J lost 4 bases, and 22 bases stayed unmatched. The CDR3 covers 20 residues. The CDR3 protein is CSARNNRDGRDPKRKNIQYF. The CDR3 DNA follows: TGCAGTGCTAGAAACAACCGGGACGGGAGGGATCCGAAACGAAAAAACATTCAGTACTTC.

This clonotype has just one count. The DNA of the CDR3 is TGTGCCAGCAGCCCCAAGGGTCAGGGACCCTATGGCTACACCTTC. Translating it yields CASSPKGQGPYGYTF. This rearrangement joins TRBV13 to TRBJ1-2, with D maybe TRBD1 (5 bases). CDR1 and CDR2 (germline): PRHDT, FYEKMQ (reference sequence). V lost 5 bases and J 4 bases, leaving 17 bases between the germline ends. The CDR3 is 15 amino acids.

V is TRBV3-1 and J is TRBJ2-3; 7 positions match TRBD2. Germline lookup yields CDR1 LGHDT and CDR2 YNNKEL (reference sequence). The CDR3 consists of 15 residues. J gave up 4 bases and V 4 bases, and 8 bases lay outside the gene matches. The CDR3 is CASSPIRGRADTQYF. CDR3 DNA sequence: TGTGCCAGCAGCCCCATTCGGGGGAGGGCAGATACGCAGTATTTT.

This rearrangement joins TRBV12-3 or TRBV12-4 to TRBJ2-1; tentatively, D is TRBD1 (6 bases). The germline V and J ends were trimmed by 5 bases and 3 bases, with 11 bases remaining between them. The CDR3 totals 14 residues. The CDR3 DNA is TGTGCCAGCAGTCGGGACAAGTACTACAATGAGCAGTTCTTC. The encoded protein is CASSRDKYYNEQFF.

The CDR3 reads CASSFGEWGAPDTQYF. The CDR3 DNA reads as TGTGCCAGCAGTTTTGGGGAGTGGGGGGCCCCAGATACGCAGTATTTT. The gene calls are TRBV28 and TRBJ2-3; D possibly uses TRBD1 or TRBD2 (6 bases each). The germline V gene has CDR1 MDHEN and CDR2 SYDVKM. Trimming shortened V by 3 bases and J by 4 bases, and 17 bases separated the two germline ends. This CDR3 is built from 16 residues.

V gene TRBV10-3 combines with J gene TRBJ2-7; possible D gene TRBD2, 6 bases. Germline values: CDR1 ENHRY, CDR2 SYGVKD. The CDR3 spans 12 residues. Deletions cut 11 bases from V and 1 base from J, with 12 bases between. The CDR3 bases are TGTGCCGCCGCTAGCGAGTCCTACGAGCAGTACTTC. This gives the protein CAAASESYEQYF.

The chain carries TRBV7-9 and TRBJ2-5; D unclear. Germline CDR1 and CDR2: SEHNR and FQNEAQ (reference sequence). V was shortened by 3 bases and J by 1 base, with 9 bases between the two germline ends. The CDR3 runs 14 residues. The CDR3 spells CASSFGFRQETQYF. DNA for the CDR3: TGTGCCAGCAGCTTTGGGTTTCGCCAAGAGACCCAGTACTTC. Based on the CDR3 plus reference TRBV7-9 and TRBJ2-5, the full variable domain is DTGVSQNPRHKITKRGQNVTFRCDPISEHNRLYWYRQTLGQGPEFLTYFQNEAQLEKSRLLSDRFSAERPKGSFSTLEIQRTEQGDSAMYLCASSFGFRQETQYFGPGTRLLVL.

This clonotype was seen more than once but under ten times. The genes are TRBV29-1 and TRBJ2-2; perhaps TRBD1 as D (6 bases). This CDR3 contains 12 residues. The V and J ends lost 6 bases and 3 bases respectively, with 8 bases between them. Germline CDR1 and CDR2: SQVTM and ANQGSEA. The CDR3 bases are TGCAGCGTGACAGGAGACACCGGGGAGCTGTTTTTT. It yields the protein CSVTGDTGELFF.

CDR3 protein: CSAKANRADTGELFF. CDR3 in DNA: TGCAGTGCTAAGGCTAATCGGGCGGACACCGGGGAGCTGTTTTTT. The chain uses TRBV20-1 and TRBJ2-2; the D is unclear. The length of the CDR3 is 15 residues. Germline V CDR1 and CDR2: DFQATT, SNEGSKA (reference sequence). The V end lost 4 bases, the J end lost 3 bases, and 15 bases lay between the germline ends.

The CDR3: CASSNQGARHEQFF. In nucleotides, the CDR3 is TGTGCCAGTAGTAACCAGGGGGCGCGGCATGAGCAGTTCTTC. The chain carries TRBV19 and TRBJ2-1; 8 bases map to TRBD1. The CDR3 consists of 14 residues. Per germline, CDR1 LNHDA and CDR2 SQIVND (reference sequence). With V trimmed by 4 bases and J by 8 bases, 7 bases remained unmatched.

Comment on this clonotype: The junction shows a germline mismatch at one end, possibly a read error. The chain is built from TRBV24-1 and TRBJ2-1; 7 bases align to TRBD2. The CDR3 consists of 15 residues. Germline-derived CDR1 and CDR2 are KGHDR and SFDVKD. The CDR3 DNA sequence: TGTACCACCAGTGAGTTGACGGGAGGCTTCTCTGAGCAGTTCTTC. Its translation: CTTSELTGGFSEQFF.

The chain uses TRBV7-2 and TRBJ1-6, with a weak D call TRBD1 (5 bases). V lost 4 bases and J lost 8, with 9 bases in between. CDR1 is SGHTA and CDR2 is FQGNSA in the germline V gene. The CDR3 spans 13 residues. CDR3 sequence (DNA): TGTGCCAGCAGCTCCATAGGGGATTCACCCCTCCACTTT. Translated: CASSSIGDSPLHF.

This clonotype was seen more than once but under ten times. V is TRBV4-2 and J is TRBJ2-2; 10 bases are a match to TRBD2. This CDR3 comprises 17 residues. Looked up from germline, CDR1 is LGHNA and CDR2 is YNFKEQ. After removal of 5 bases from V and 2 bases from J, the junction contained 8 bases not matched to a gene. CDR3 DNA sequence: TGTGCCAGCAGCTCCCGACTAGCGGGCCCCAACACCGGGGAGCTGTTTTTT. Amino acids: CASSSRLAGPNTGELFF.